Each of the 29 T cell receptor beta chains below was sequenced from the same sample in a study of T cell responses to AZD1222 COVID-19 vaccine (dated by TCRdb to the early 2020s). Read against the paper, the sample's time point label means: baseline before first vaccination. To prepare the library, the immunoSEQ multiplex PCR assay was applied. The clones in this table, taken by TCRdb from immuneACCESS, are in-frame only. Not every clone is retained; where verified, under half of the shortfall comes from an unresolved V gene, and the cause of the rest is unknown. This sample lists 150,000 to 200,000 clones; 85% to 95% were detected once. The ten largest clonotypes hold roughly 1.3% of the sample. Here the sequenced sample was peripheral blood, taken on day 0 of AZD1222 vaccination. These receptors were collected from an adult in good health.

This sequence joins TRBV5-4 and TRBJ2-3; D remains ambiguous. The CDR3 covers 14 residues. CDR1 SGHNT and CDR2 YYREEE come from the germline V gene (reference sequence). V lost 4 bases to trimming and J lost 3 bases, with 12 bases between them. The CDR3 nucleotides are TGTGCCAGCAGCCCGCGAAGTAGTACAGATACGCAGTATTTT. Amino acids: CASSPRSSTDTQYF.

This chain joins TRBV6-5 and TRBJ1-1; possibly TRBD1 for D (6 bases). Trimming cost V 6 bases and J 8 bases, with 13 bases left between them. Germline V gene data show CDR1 as MNHEY and CDR2 as SVGAGI. The CDR3 runs 12 residues. The DNA of the CDR3 is TGTGCCAGCAGAGCAGGGGCACGAGAAGCTTTCTTT. Residues: CASRAGAREAFF.

The chain has TRBV12-3 or TRBV12-4 and TRBJ2-1; 9 nucleotides match TRBD2. The CDR3 is 13 amino acids. V was clipped by 10 bases and J by 4 bases; unmatched bases: 5. The CDR3 DNA sequence: TGTGCCACCCGCGGGGGGGAATACAATGAGCAGTTCTTC. Protein: CATRGGEYNEQFF.

J is TRBJ2-7 and V is TRBV7-8; D gene unclear. Trimming removed 6 bases from V and 4 bases from J, with 13 bases in between. Germline V gene lookup returns CDR1 SGHVS and CDR2 FQNEAQ. CDR3 size: 13 residues. The chain's CDR3 is CASRHRPEYEQYF. The CDR3 DNA reads as TGTGCCAGCAGGCACAGACCAGAGTACGAGCAGTACTTC.

This sequence joins TRBV6-2 or TRBV6-3 and TRBJ1-2; a possible D gene is TRBD1 (5 bases). Trimming took 2 bases from V and 12 from J, leaving 16 bases between them. The CDR3 covers 13 residues. Germline-derived CDR1 and CDR2 are MNHEY and SVGEGT. The CDR3 nucleotides are TGTGCCAGCAGTTACGACAGTTATATGGCTAACACCTTC. Translation gives CASSYDSYMANTF.

This clone was detected once. The chain links TRBV12-3 or TRBV12-4 to TRBJ2-1, with D possibly being TRBD1 (5 bases). The V end lost 6 bases, the J end lost 9 bases, and 15 bases lay between the germline ends. The CDR3 is 13 amino acids. The CDR3 loop is CASSRHQGFEQFF. In nucleotides, the CDR3 is TGTGCCAGCAGCAGACACCAGGGCTTTGAGCAGTTCTTC.

The CDR3 bases are TGTGCCACCTTAGAGACAGGGGTCTCTGAAGCTTTCTTT. This gives the protein CATLETGVSEAFF. The J gene is TRBJ1-1, the V gene TRBV12-3 or TRBV12-4; 8 bases map to TRBD1. Trimming cost V 10 bases and J 6 bases; bases outside gene matches: 10. The CDR3 consists of 13 residues.

The CDR3 coding sequence is TGTGCCAGCACCTCTTACGGACAGAACACTGAAGCTTTCTTT. It yields the protein CASTSYGQNTEAFF. This chain uses TRBV7-9 with TRBJ1-1; TRBD1 is a possible D gene (5 bases). V lost 7 bases, J lost 1 base, and 13 bases lay in between. The CDR3 is 14 residues long. From germline, CDR1 is SEHNR and CDR2 FQNEAQ (reference sequence). The full variable domain, completed using reference TRBV7-9 and TRBJ1-1, is DTGVSQNPRHKITKRGQNVTFRCDPISEHNRLYWYRQTLGQGPEFLTYFQNEAQLEKSRLLSDRFSAERPKGSFSTLEIQRTEQGDSAMYLCASTSYGQNTEAFFGQGTRLTVV.

This chain connects TRBV18 to TRBJ1-1, with TRBD1 as a possible D gene (5 bases). The CDR3 is 15 residues long. Trimming removed 1 base from V and 6 bases from J, with 15 bases in between. Germline V lookup: CDR1 KGHSH, CDR2 LQKENI. CDR3 DNA sequence: TGTGCCAGCTCACCACTGGCGCTTGGGGACCCTGAAGCTTTCTTT. It translates to CASSPLALGDPEAFF. The full variable domain, rest sourced from reference TRBV18 and TRBJ1-1, is NAGVMQNPRHLVRRRGQEARLRCSPMKGHSHVYWYRQLPEEGLKFMVYLQKENIIDESGMPKERFSAEFPKEGPSILRIQQVVRGDSAAYFCASSPLALGDPEAFFGQGTRLTVV.

The chain links TRBV9 to TRBJ2-6; either TRBD1 or TRBD2 may fit D (6 bases each). Germline V gives CDR1 SGDLS, CDR2 YYNGEE. Trimming pared 4 bases from V and 0 bases from J, leaving 20 bases between. CDR3 length: 19 residues. The DNA for the CDR3 is TGTGCCAGCAGCCCGTGGGGGGCCACATTCAGCTCTGGGGCCAACGTCCTGACTTTC. Encoded protein: CASSPWGATFSSGANVLTF.

The chain is built from TRBV18 and TRBJ1-2; D possibly corresponds to TRBD1 (5 bases). The CDR3 is 15 amino acids. Looked up from germline, CDR1 is KGHSH and CDR2 is LQKENI. The V end lost 6 bases, the J end lost 2 bases, and 16 bases lay between the germline ends. The CDR3 bases are TGTGCCAGCTCCGTAACGGAGGGACTCAACTATGGCTACACCTTC. It is translated as CASSVTEGLNYGYTF. The entire variable domain, with the rest obtained from reference TRBV18 and TRBJ1-2, is as follows: NAGVMQNPRHLVRRRGQEARLRCSPMKGHSHVYWYRQLPEEGLKFMVYLQKENIIDESGMPKERFSAEFPKEGPSILRIQQVVRGDSAAYFCASSVTEGLNYGYTFGSGTRLTVV.

The chain has TRBV6-5 and TRBJ1-5; 9 bases fit TRBD1. The CDR3 spans 14 residues. Trimming cost V 6 bases and J 6 bases; bases outside gene matches: 6. CDR1 MNHEY and CDR2 SVGAGI come from the germline V gene. The CDR3 reads CASRPGQGCQPQHF. The CDR3 DNA sequence: TGTGCCAGCAGACCGGGACAGGGTTGTCAGCCCCAGCATTTT.

The chain joins TRBV6-6 to TRBJ1-4, with D perhaps matching TRBD1 (5 bases). The V gene's germline CDR1 is MNHNY and CDR2 SVGAGI (reference sequence). The V and J ends lost 2 bases and 8 bases respectively, with 9 bases between them. The CDR3 has 13 amino acids. CDR3 loop: CASSYDPGEKLFF. As DNA, the CDR3 is TGTGCCAGCAGTTACGATCCAGGGGAAAAACTGTTTTTT.

The chain has TRBV7-8 and TRBJ2-2, with unresolved D. The CDR3 runs 15 residues. CDR1 SGHVS and CDR2 FQNEAQ come from the germline V gene. Trimming removed 5 bases at V and 3 bases at J, with 13 bases between. The CDR3 here is CASSLDRVDTGELFF. CDR3 nucleotide sequence: TGTGCCAGCAGCCTCGACCGGGTTGACACCGGGGAGCTGTTTTTT.

The genes are TRBV6-2 or TRBV6-3 and TRBJ2-6; 10 bases line up with TRBD1. Trimming removed 5 bases from V and 0 bases from J; junction bases left unmatched: 4. Per the germline V gene, CDR1 is MNHEY and CDR2 is SVGEGT. The CDR3 extends over 17 amino acids. CDR3 in DNA: TGTGCCAGCAGTCTGGGACAGGGGAGCTCTGGGGCCAACGTCCTGACTTTC. It encodes CASSLGQGSSGANVLTF.

This clone was detected once. The CDR3 region is CSVRGTAMEQYF. The CDR3 nucleotides are TGCAGCGTCCGCGGGACAGCCATGGAGCAGTACTTC. This chain connects TRBV29-1 to TRBJ2-7, with D possibly being TRBD1 (7 bases). Germline CDR1 reads SQVTM; CDR2 reads ANQGSEA. Trimming left V 6 bases short and J 7 bases short, with 16 bases between. The CDR3 is 12 residues long.

The J gene is TRBJ2-7, the V gene TRBV9; D possibly corresponds to TRBD2 (7 bases). The V gene lost 3 bases and the J gene lost 2 bases, with 12 bases spanning the gap. This CDR3 has 14 residues. CDR1 and CDR2 (germline): SGDLS, YYNGEE. The CDR3 sequence: CASSGGGATYEQYF. DNA for the CDR3: TGTGCCAGCAGCGGAGGGGGGGCCACCTACGAGCAGTACTTC.

The chain links TRBV7-9 to TRBJ2-1; maybe TRBD2 (5 bases). This CDR3 is built from 16 residues. V gave up 5 bases and J gave up 0 bases, with 14 bases separating them. Germline-derived CDR1 and CDR2 are SEHNR and FQNEAQ (reference sequence). The CDR3 nucleotides read TGTGCCAGCAGCGAAATCGGTGGGAGCTCCTACAATGAGCAGTTCTTC. The encoded protein is CASSEIGGSSYNEQFF. The full variable domain, with the rest looked up from reference TRBV7-9 and TRBJ2-1, is DTGVSQNPRHKITKRGQNVTFRCDPISEHNRLYWYRQTLGQGPEFLTYFQNEAQLEKSRLLSDRFSAERPKGSFSTLEIQRTEQGDSAMYLCASSEIGGSSYNEQFFGPGTRLTVL.

The genes are TRBV11-1 and TRBJ1-1; D remains unclear. The CDR3 length is 15 residues. The V end lost 0 bases, the J end lost 1 base, and 9 bases lay between the germline ends. Germline V gives CDR1 SGHAT, CDR2 FQDESV (reference sequence). In nucleotides, the CDR3 is TGTGCCAGCAGCTTAGCGTCCCACAGGAACACTGAAGCTTTCTTT. Translated: CASSLASHRNTEAFF.

The chain is built from TRBV6-5 and TRBJ2-7; 13 bases align to TRBD2. Per the germline V gene, CDR1 is MNHEY and CDR2 is SVGAGI. This CDR3 is built from 15 residues. J was trimmed by 5 bases and V by 6 bases; bases with no gene match: 7. This chain's CDR3 is CASSPGTSGNHEQYF. As DNA, the CDR3 is TGTGCCAGCAGCCCCGGGACTAGCGGGAACCACGAGCAGTACTTC.

This clone occurred a few times. The genes are TRBV5-4 and TRBJ2-5; the D is unclear. The germline V and J ends were trimmed by 1 base and 5 bases, with 15 bases remaining between them. The CDR3 is made up of 15 amino acids. CDR1 is SGHNT and CDR2 is YYREEE in the germline V gene (reference sequence). CDR3 DNA: TGTGCCAGCAGCTTGTATATAGTAGGAAGGGAGACCCAGTACTTC. Amino acid sequence: CASSLYIVGRETQYF.

The gene calls are TRBV3-1 (or the pseudogene TRBV3-2) and TRBJ1-2, with TRBD1 as a possible D gene (6 bases). This CDR3 region has 13 residues. Germline V gene sequence: CDR1 LGHDT, CDR2 YNNKEL (reference sequence). The germline V and J ends were trimmed by 7 bases and 5 bases, with 14 bases remaining between them. The DNA of the CDR3 is TGTGCCAGCACCGAAAAACAGGGATATGGCTACACCTTC. Translated: CASTEKQGYGYTF.

The chain is built from TRBV7-2 and TRBJ1-1; 7 nucleotides match TRBD1. V trimming: 2 bases; J trimming: 1 base; junction bases outside the gene matches: 7. The CDR3 length is 16 residues. From germline, CDR1 is SGHTA and CDR2 FQGNSA. CDR3 DNA sequence: TGTGCCAGCAGCTTATTCTCTAAGGGGGCGAACACTGAAGCTTTCTTT. The encoded protein is CASSLFSKGANTEAFF.

The J gene is TRBJ1-1, the V gene TRBV4-3, with 8 bases identical to TRBD1. Trimming removed 4 bases from V and 5 bases from J; junction bases left unmatched: 9. The CDR3 spans 15 residues. The V gene's germline CDR1 is LGHNA and CDR2 YSLEER. The CDR3 DNA reads TGCGCCAGCAGCCCGCGGACAGGGCGGGGGACTGAAGCTTTCTTT. Translation gives CASSPRTGRGTEAFF.

The genes are TRBV9 and TRBJ2-2, with D unresolved. The CDR3 totals 14 residues. V was cut by 3 bases and J by 1 base, with 7 bases left in between. Germline CDR1 SGDLS, CDR2 YYNGEE. The DNA of the CDR3 is TGTGCCAGCAGCGCGGACGGGAACACCGGGGAGCTGTTTTTT. It is translated as CASSADGNTGELFF.

The chain is built from TRBV7-9 and TRBJ1-1; D is uncertain. V lost 2 bases and J 2 bases, leaving 6 bases between the germline ends. The germline gives CDR1 SEHNR, CDR2 FQNEAQ (reference sequence). There are 13 residues in the CDR3. The CDR3 coding sequence is TGTGCCAGCAGCTTATGGGCCAACACTGAAGCTTTCTTT. Translated, it gives CASSLWANTEAFF.

The rearrangement joins TRBV2 to TRBJ1-2, with unresolved D. Per the germline V gene, CDR1 is SNHLY and CDR2 is FYNNEI. This CDR3 spans 12 amino acids. Trimming took off 8 bases at V and 4 bases at J, with 11 bases between the two ends. CDR3 in amino acids: CASGRAGYGYTF. The CDR3 coding sequence is TGTGCCAGCGGACGGGCAGGCTATGGCTACACCTTC. The entire variable domain, with the rest obtained from reference TRBV2 and TRBJ1-2, is as follows: EPEVTQTPSHQVTQMGQEVILRCVPISNHLYFYWYRQILGQKVEFLVSFYNNEISEKSEIFDDQFSVERPDGSNFTLKIRSTKLEDSAMYFCASGRAGYGYTFGSGTRLTVV.

This chain connects TRBV27 to TRBJ1-2; D perhaps matches TRBD1 (5 bases). This CDR3 contains 13 residues. Germline-derived CDR1 and CDR2 are MNHEY and SMNVEV (reference sequence). V was cut by 5 bases and J by 8 bases, with 15 bases left in between. CDR3 residues: CASSHTGMGGYTF. CDR3 coding DNA: TGTGCCAGCAGTCACACAGGAATGGGCGGCTACACCTTC.

V usage is TRBV19 and J usage is TRBJ2-7; D perhaps matches TRBD1 (5 bases). This CDR3 is 12 amino acids long. The V gene's germline CDR1 is LNHDA and CDR2 SQIVND (reference sequence). Trimming took off 5 bases at V and 5 bases at J, with 10 bases between the two ends. This chain's CDR3 is CASSGQGHEQYF. CDR3 nucleotide sequence: TGTGCCAGTAGTGGGCAGGGCCACGAGCAGTACTTC.